One sample yielded the 3 T cell receptor beta chains listed below, sequenced in a study of T cell responses to AZD1222 COVID-19 vaccine. TCRdb's copy holds only in-frame clones and misses some; the assay was immunoSEQ multiplex PCR. Of about 88,000 clones in the sample, roughly nine tenths were seen once. This specimen was peripheral blood, taken on day 0 of AZD1222 vaccination. These receptors were collected from an adult in good health.

V gene TRBV18 combines with J gene TRBJ2-3, with 8 bases lining up with TRBD2. Looked up from germline, CDR1 is KGHSH and CDR2 is LQKENI. The J segment lost 0 bases and the V segment lost 6 bases, leaving 11 bases of the junction unmatched. The CDR3 length is 17 residues. In DNA form, the CDR3 reads TGTGCCAGCTCCCCTACTAGGGCTAGCGGGAGCACAGATACGCAGTATTTT. Translation: CASSPTRASGSTDTQYF.

The chain links TRBV27 to TRBJ2-5, with D tentatively TRBD1 (5 bases). Germline lookup yields CDR1 MNHEY and CDR2 SMNVEV (reference sequence). Trimming removed 6 bases at V and 7 bases at J, with 12 bases between. The CDR3 runs 12 residues. Here the CDR3 DNA reads TGTGCCAGCAGCAAACCAAGGGGGACCCAGTACTTC. It translates to CASSKPRGTQYF.

This chain joins TRBV19 and TRBJ2-7; 7 bases fit TRBD2. The CDR3 is made up of 15 amino acids. Per the germline V gene, CDR1 is LNHDA and CDR2 is SQIVND (reference sequence). J gave up 8 bases and V 3 bases, and 13 bases lay outside the gene matches. CDR3: CASSIMIGGREKQYF. Here the CDR3 DNA reads TGTGCCAGTAGTATTATGATAGGAGGGAGGGAGAAGCAGTACTTC.